This TCR beta chain derives from a study of blood T cell repertoires in COVID-19. There are 14 residues in the CDR3. Germline CDR1 is MNHNY and CDR2 is SVGAGI (reference sequence). Trimming removed 6 bases from V and 6 bases from J; junction bases left unmatched: 10. Method: immunoSEQ multiplex PCR; TCRdb's copy keeps in-frame clones and lacks some. The sample records 75,000 or so clones, 70% to 90% being singletons. Sequencing was done on a sample of peripheral blood. This chain connects TRBV6-6 to TRBJ2-7, with 8 bases that match TRBD2. The TCR sequence derives from a woman at least 80 years old with active or convalescent COVID-19. CDR3 sequence reads: CASRSGGRKSEQYF. The CDR3, as DNA: TGTGCCAGCAGGTCGGGCGGGAGGAAATCCGAGCAGTACTTC.